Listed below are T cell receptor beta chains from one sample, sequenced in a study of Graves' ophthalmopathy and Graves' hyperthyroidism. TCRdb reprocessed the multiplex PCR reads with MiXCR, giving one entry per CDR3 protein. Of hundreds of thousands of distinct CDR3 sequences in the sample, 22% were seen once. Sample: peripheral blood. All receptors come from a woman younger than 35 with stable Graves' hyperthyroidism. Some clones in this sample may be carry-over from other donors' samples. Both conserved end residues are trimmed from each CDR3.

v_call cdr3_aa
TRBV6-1 ASSERRGQGYGYT
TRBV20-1 SARDRGGYT
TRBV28 ASSPQGARGQPQH
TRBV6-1 ASTYRTGGGNQPQH
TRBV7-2 ASSQRDYGYT
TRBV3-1 ASSRGGPVNSPLH
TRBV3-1 ASSQGAREQY
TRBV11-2 ASSLDPPRCNQPQH
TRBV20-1 SAREGHETQY
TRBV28 ASSRGGHDHQPQH
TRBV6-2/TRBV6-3 ASSFVSGVVYTEAF
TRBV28 ASSTLWGGANVLT
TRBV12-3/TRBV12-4 ASSPRQETNTEAL
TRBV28 ASSYTTSGRNEQY
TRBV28 ASTPTPDRARSNQPQH
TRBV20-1 SARAGTAYGYT
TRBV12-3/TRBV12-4 ASSGQVGQPQH
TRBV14 ASSQKLGGQSYEQY
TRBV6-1 ASSPPGMAGTEAF
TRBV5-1 ASSPDIGEAF
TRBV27 ASSFGSQNTEAF
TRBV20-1 SAVLAEAF
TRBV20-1 SAGWTGGETQY
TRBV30 AWSPRGGVHSPLH
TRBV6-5 ASSYSYLGGAY
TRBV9 ASSVAKGANVLT
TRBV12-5 ASGLTLGQKNTEAF
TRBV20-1 SAVRTSGIYEQY
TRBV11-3 ASSLDPPGELF
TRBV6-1 ASSKQTGEQY
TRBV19 ASNPSGLSDNTGELF
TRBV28 ASSWRGVYEQY
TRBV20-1 SVLGTGDHEQY
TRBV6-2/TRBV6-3 ASSFRDSARGYT
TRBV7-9 ASSLSRGEGYT
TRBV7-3 ASSLTGGIDIQY
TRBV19 ASSAYSGELF
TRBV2 ASSESGRANYEQY
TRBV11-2 ASSPTSGSYEQY
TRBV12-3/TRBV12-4 ASRPGRHSGNTIY
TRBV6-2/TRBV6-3 ASSSLGVRGAYTGELF
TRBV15 ATSRDRGGRVYEQY
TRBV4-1 ASSQEGTGAGEQY
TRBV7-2 ASSSSGGNNQPQH
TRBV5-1 ASSYTTGLEETQY
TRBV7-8 ASSLGREQPQH
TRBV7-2 ASSELAPETQY
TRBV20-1 SARAGLNQPQH
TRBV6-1 AARLAGDGGELF
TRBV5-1 ASSLALAGPNTGELF